This entry concerns a single TCR beta chain. This record comes from a study of blood T cell repertoires in COVID-19. Study information: Acute and convalescent COVID-19 specimens originated in the United States, Italy and Spain.

The authors' processing: Estimation of nucleated cell counts was performed using reference gene primer amplification. The table came from immunoSEQ multiplex PCR; TCRdb's copy has only in-frame clones and leaves some out. The D gene and trimming were derived from the DNA, and the V and J assignments and clone size from that table. The sample carries some 83,000 clones, about nine tenths recorded once. Losses at the gene ends were 6 bases for V and 2 bases for J; bases not matched to a gene: 10. The CDR3 covers 17 residues. Germline V gene sequence: CDR1 SNHLY, CDR2 FYNNEI. The TCR comes from an elderly man in a cohort sampled during active COVID-19. The chain joins TRBV2 to TRBJ2-3; 11 bases are shared with TRBD2. Sequenced material: peripheral blood. CDR3 in amino acids: CASSPELAGGLTDTQYF. The CDR3 nucleotides read TGTGCCAGCAGCCCCGAGCTAGCGGGGGGACTCACAGATACGCAGTATTTT. The full variable domain, in which reference TRBV2 and TRBJ2-3 provide the parts outside the CDR3, is EPEVTQTPSHQVTQMGQEVILRCVPISNHLYFYWYRQILGQKVEFLVSFYNNEISEKSEIFDDQFSVERPDGSNFTLKIRSTKLEDSAMYFCASSPELAGGLTDTQYFGPGTRLTVL.